This T cell receptor (beta chain) was observed in a study of T-cell memory formation after mild COVID-19. Study observations and caveats: Shrinking CD4+ clones were chiefly CM and EM; CD8+ ones were chiefly EMRA.

TCRdb reprocessed the 5' RACE reads with MiXCR, giving one entry per CDR3 protein. The data hold hundreds of thousands of distinct CDR3 sequences, with less than 25% observed a single time. This clonotype came up once. Its specificity is not known. CDR3 length: 14 amino acids. Trimming pared 0 bases from V and 9 bases from J, leaving 14 bases between. Germline V lookup: CDR1 LGHNA, CDR2 YNFKEQ. This rearrangement joins TRBV4-2 to TRBJ2-5; no clear D gene. Sequenced: PBMCs or a T cell subset sorted from them (not recorded which). This receptor was taken from an adult woman who had mild COVID-19 (a few samples of this study predate the infection). Cell type and time point are not known. This chain's CDR3 is CASSQEFRSVAQYF. For the CDR3, the DNA is TGTGCCAGCAGCCAAGAGTTTCGGTCGGTTGCCCAGTACTTC.